These T cell receptor beta chains were read from a single sample in a study of PD-1 blockade in classical Hodgkin lymphoma. Profiling relied on immunoSEQ multiplex PCR, and the TCRdb table lists in-frame clones only, not all of them. In the table there are roughly 92,000 clones, about nine tenths of which are singletons. Sequencing was performed on peripheral blood mononuclear cells (PBMCs), taken at baseline. These receptors originate from a human donor with classical Hodgkin lymphoma. CDR3s include the opening cysteine and the closing phenylalanine or tryptophan. The order of the fields is J gene, clone size, V gene, D gene, CDR3 protein, CDR3 DNA. A D gene is named only where the DNA matches it firmly. Size is omitted from some rows. Given values are once, few, many or a class for expanded clones.

J: TRBJ1-1; size: few; V: TRBV5-1; D: TRBD1; CDR3: CASSWGDRENTEAFF; DNA: TGCGCCAGCAGCTGGGGTGACAGGGAGAACACTGAAGCTTTCTTT
J: TRBJ2-4; size: NA; V: TRBV6-1; D: NA; CDR3: CASSRDKNIQYF; DNA: TGTGCCAGCAGCCGGGACAAAAACATTCAGTACTTC
J: TRBJ1-5; size: NA; V: TRBV7-9; D: TRBD1; CDR3: CASSPDRVSQPQHF; DNA: TGTGCCAGCAGCCCGGACAGGGTTAGTCAGCCCCAGCATTTT
J: TRBJ1-3; size: NA; V: TRBV5-6; D: NA; CDR3: CASSSTLSTIYF; DNA: TGTGCCAGCAGCTCGACCCTTAGCACCATATATTTT
J: TRBJ1-2; size: NA; V: TRBV6-1; D: NA; CDR3: CAGVRVPDSPGGYTF; DNA: TGTGCCGGGGTGAGGGTTCCAGACAGTCCTGGTGGCTACACCTTC
J: TRBJ2-6; size: once; V: TRBV27; D: NA; CDR3: CASSLRGILRASGANVLTF; DNA: TGTGCCAGCAGTTTAAGGGGGATTTTACGGGCTTCTGGGGCCAACGTCCTGACTTTC
J: TRBJ2-7; size: NA; V: TRBV7-2; D: NA; CDR3: CASSIRRGTWGNEQYF; DNA: TGTGCCAGCAGCATTAGGCGTGGGACCTGGGGTAACGAGCAGTACTTC
J: TRBJ1-2; size: NA; V: TRBV15; D: NA; CDR3: CATSRDSDGYYGYTF; DNA: TGTGCCACCAGCAGAGATTCGGACGGGTACTATGGCTACACCTTC
J: TRBJ1-5; size: NA; V: TRBV19; D: NA; CDR3: CASSSPGGNQPQHF; DNA: TGTGCCAGTAGTTCACCTGGGGGCAATCAGCCCCAGCATTTT
J: TRBJ2-2; size: NA; V: TRBV25-1; D: NA; CDR3: CASSGTNMNTGELFF; DNA: TGTGCCAGCAGCGGGACAAATATGAACACCGGGGAGCTGTTTTTT
J: TRBJ2-7; size: NA; V: TRBV27; D: NA; CDR3: CATQAGTYLSYEQYF; DNA: TGTGCCACCCAGGCCGGGACATACCTTTCCTACGAGCAGTACTTC
J: TRBJ2-7; size: NA; V: TRBV30; D: TRBD2; CDR3: CAWSVPGGSDEQYF; DNA: TGTGCCTGGAGTGTACCGGGCGGGAGTGACGAGCAGTACTTC
J: TRBJ1-1; size: NA; V: TRBV6-5; D: NA; CDR3: CASSYSLNTEAFF; DNA: TGTGCCAGCAGTTACTCTCTGAACACTGAAGCTTTCTTT
J: TRBJ2-2; size: NA; V: TRBV10-2; D: NA; CDR3: CATRGVLGPAGELFF; DNA: TGCGCCACCCGAGGGGTACTCGGCCCAGCCGGGGAGCTGTTTTTT
J: TRBJ2-7; size: NA; V: TRBV29-1; D: TRBD1; CDR3: CSVGRQGEQYF; DNA: TGCAGCGTTGGGCGACAGGGAGAGCAGTACTTC
J: TRBJ1-4; size: NA; V: TRBV7-9; D: NA; CDR3: CASSGALFGEKLFF; DNA: TGTGCCAGCAGCGGTGCGCTGTTCGGGGAAAAACTGTTTTTT
J: TRBJ2-3; size: NA; V: TRBV28; D: NA; CDR3: CASSFRGTDTQYF; DNA: TGTGCCAGCAGTTTTAGGGGCACAGATACGCAGTATTTT
J: TRBJ2-2; size: NA; V: TRBV19; D: TRBD1; CDR3: CASGQGALTGELFF; DNA: TGTGCCAGTGGGCAGGGGGCGCTTACCGGGGAGCTGTTTTTT
J: TRBJ1-5; size: NA; V: TRBV25-1; D: NA; CDR3: CACGLSGPQHF; DNA: TGTGCCTGCGGACTATCCGGGCCCCAGCATTTT
J: TRBJ2-1; size: NA; V: TRBV19; D: NA; CDR3: CASSPPSRGEIDNEQFF; DNA: TGTGCCAGTAGCCCCCCTTCCCGAGGGGAGATAGACAATGAGCAGTTCTTC
J: TRBJ2-5; size: NA; V: TRBV7-9; D: NA; CDR3: CASSHPNQETQYF; DNA: TGTGCCAGCAGCCATCCAAACCAAGAGACCCAGTACTTC
J: TRBJ2-3; size: NA; V: TRBV5-6; D: NA; CDR3: CASSLVGINTDTQYF; DNA: TGTGCCAGCAGCTTGGTTGGGATCAACACAGATACGCAGTATTTT
J: TRBJ1-2; size: NA; V: TRBV4-1; D: NA; CDR3: CASSQGLTDYGYTF; DNA: TGCGCCAGCAGCCAAGGACTGACGGACTATGGCTACACCTTC
J: TRBJ2-7; size: NA; V: TRBV7-8; D: TRBD2; CDR3: CASTKLAQNSYEQYF; DNA: TGTGCCAGCACGAAACTAGCGCAGAACTCCTACGAGCAGTACTTC
J: TRBJ1-1; size: NA; V: TRBV14; D: NA; CDR3: CASSQFRNTEAFF; DNA: TGTGCCAGCAGCCAATTCAGAAACACTGAAGCTTTCTTT
J: TRBJ1-6; size: NA; V: TRBV18; D: TRBD1; CDR3: CASSPDPGQNSPLHF; DNA: TGTGCCAGCTCACCCGATCCGGGACAGAATTCACCCCTCCACTTT
J: TRBJ1-2; size: NA; V: TRBV29-1; D: TRBD1; CDR3: CSVEDKDRADYGYTF; DNA: TGCAGCGTTGAAGATAAGGACAGGGCGGACTATGGCTACACCTTC
J: TRBJ1-6; size: NA; V: TRBV30; D: NA; CDR3: CAWSTDGVALHF; DNA: TGTGCCTGGAGCACCGACGGGGTCGCCCTCCACTTT
J: TRBJ2-7; size: NA; V: TRBV2; D: NA; CDR3: CASSREQSYEQYF; DNA: TGTGCCAGCAGTCGGGAGCAATCCTACGAGCAGTACTTC
J: TRBJ1-2; size: NA; V: TRBV7-3; D: NA; CDR3: CASSPSGGSWGYTF; DNA: TGTGCCAGCAGCCCCTCCGGGGGTAGTTGGGGCTACACCTTC
J: TRBJ1-4; size: NA; V: TRBV11-2; D: TRBD1; CDR3: CASSSTGTGREKLFF; DNA: TGTGCCAGCAGTTCCACCGGGACAGGACGTGAAAAACTGTTTTTT
J: TRBJ2-7; size: NA; V: TRBV27; D: TRBD2; CDR3: CASSLLAGASYEQYF; DNA: TGTGCCAGCAGTTTATTGGCGGGAGCTTCCTACGAGCAGTACTTC
J: TRBJ2-5; size: NA; V: TRBV7-9; D: TRBD2; CDR3: CASSLGAGVETQYF; DNA: TGTGCCAGCAGCTTAGGGGCGGGAGTAGAGACCCAGTACTTC
J: TRBJ1-1; size: NA; V: TRBV6-5; D: NA; CDR3: CASSSAGMNTEAFF; DNA: TGTGCCAGCAGTTCCGCCGGGATGAACACTGAAGCTTTCTTT
J: TRBJ1-1; size: NA; V: TRBV7-2; D: NA; CDR3: CASSFQVNTEAFF; DNA: TGTGCCAGCAGCTTTCAAGTGAACACTGAAGCTTTCTTT
J: TRBJ1-5; size: NA; V: TRBV6-6; D: NA; CDR3: CASNSEGRRFQPQHF; DNA: TGTGCCAGCAATTCAGAGGGGAGAAGGTTTCAGCCCCAGCATTTT
J: TRBJ2-7; size: NA; V: TRBV27; D: TRBD1; CDR3: CASSLRQGPRDEQYF; DNA: TGTGCCAGCAGTTTACGACAGGGTCCGAGGGACGAGCAGTACTTC
J: TRBJ2-7; size: NA; V: TRBV18; D: NA; CDR3: CASSPWQVHEQYF; DNA: TGTGCCAGCTCACCTTGGCAAGTTCACGAGCAGTACTTC
J: TRBJ1-3; size: NA; V: TRBV29-1; D: NA; CDR3: CSVGGGNTIYF; DNA: TGCAGCGTTGGAGGTGGAAACACCATATATTTT
J: TRBJ2-7; size: NA; V: TRBV18; D: NA; CDR3: CASSPVSYEQYF; DNA: TGTGCCAGCTCACCGGTCTCCTACGAGCAGTACTTC
J: TRBJ2-3; size: NA; V: TRBV5-4; D: TRBD2; CDR3: CASSLGLAGLTDTQYF; DNA: TGTGCCAGCAGCTTGGGGCTAGCGGGACTCACAGATACGCAGTATTTT
J: TRBJ1-1; size: NA; V: TRBV4-1; D: NA; CDR3: CASSPRGIEEAFF; DNA: TGCGCCAGCAGCCCCAGAGGGATCGAAGAAGCTTTCTTT
J: TRBJ1-5; size: NA; V: TRBV18; D: TRBD1; CDR3: CASSPSGQGPGQPQHF; DNA: TGTGCCAGCTCACCCTCTGGACAGGGTCCAGGGCAGCCCCAGCATTTT
J: TRBJ2-7; size: NA; V: TRBV2; D: NA; CDR3: CASSVEGTREQYF; DNA: TGTGCCAGCAGTGTGGAGGGGACGCGCGAGCAGTACTTC
J: TRBJ2-1; size: NA; V: TRBV4-1; D: TRBD2; CDR3: CASSQTGTRPSNEQFF; DNA: TGCGCCAGCAGCCAAACCGGGACTAGACCCTCGAATGAGCAGTTCTTC
J: TRBJ1-1; size: once; V: TRBV14; D: TRBD1; CDR3: CASRHRGRHTEAFF; DNA: TGTGCCAGCAGACACAGGGGGCGTCACACTGAAGCTTTCTTT
J: TRBJ2-7; size: NA; V: TRBV18; D: NA; CDR3: CASSPQTGRQWGEQYF; DNA: TGTGCCAGCTCACCGCAAACAGGGCGGCAATGGGGCGAGCAGTACTTC
J: TRBJ1-4; size: NA; V: TRBV27; D: NA; CDR3: CASSSRVVGEKLFF; DNA: TGTGCCAGCAGTTCCAGGGTAGTGGGCGAAAAACTGTTTTTT
J: TRBJ1-2; size: NA; V: TRBV12-2; D: NA; CDR3: CASRPYPPRGRNHYGYTF; DNA: TGTGCAAGTCGCCCTTATCCCCCTCGAGGCAGAAATCACTATGGCTACACCTTC
J: TRBJ1-1; size: NA; V: TRBV5-1; D: NA; CDR3: CASSLSLVYRNTEAFF; DNA: TGCGCCAGCAGCTTGTCACTCGTCTACCGGAACACTGAAGCTTTCTTT
J: TRBJ2-7; size: NA; V: TRBV12-2; D: NA; CDR3: CASRLALYEQYF; DNA: TGTGCAAGTCGCTTAGCGTTATACGAGCAGTACTTC
J: TRBJ1-4; size: once; V: TRBV5-1; D: TRBD1; CDR3: CASSSGTGTEKLFF; DNA: TGCGCCAGCAGTTCCGGGACAGGGACTGAAAAACTGTTTTTT
J: TRBJ1-2; size: NA; V: TRBV6-6; D: TRBD1; CDR3: CASSTGQGAEGYTF; DNA: TGTGCCAGCAGTACCGGACAGGGGGCTGAGGGCTACACCTTC
J: TRBJ2-3; size: NA; V: TRBV6-5; D: NA; CDR3: CATGQGTDTQYF; DNA: TGTGCCACAGGGCAGGGCACAGATACGCAGTATTTT
J: TRBJ1-2; size: once; V: TRBV6-1; D: NA; CDR3: CASSEAQRSYGYTF; DNA: TGTGCCAGCAGTGAAGCGCAAAGAAGCTATGGCTACACCTTC
J: TRBJ2-7; size: NA; V: TRBV6-1; D: NA; CDR3: CASRVWSGPRYEQYF; DNA: TGTGCCAGCAGGGTATGGAGCGGGCCGAGGTACGAGCAGTACTTC
J: TRBJ2-1; size: once; V: TRBV29-1; D: NA; CDR3: CSVHYNEQFF; DNA: TGCAGCGTCCACTACAATGAGCAGTTCTTC